This T cell receptor beta chain was recovered during a study of blood T cell repertoires in COVID-19. About the study: The samples span acute and convalescent COVID-19 from the United States, Italy and Spain. The cDNA or gDNA used as material had been derived from T cells, B-cell-depleted T cells, or PBMCs.

Germline V gives CDR1 MDHEN, CDR2 SYDVKM. The trim removed 5 bases at V and 4 bases at J, leaving 3 bases unmatched. This CDR3 comprises 13 residues. Authors' methods: Reference gene primer amplification gave estimated nucleated cell counts. Only in-frame clones appear in the TCRdb table, and some are missing; sequencing was by immunoSEQ multiplex PCR. Clone size and the V and J calls come from that table; the DNA yielded D and trimming. The sample consists of tens of thousands of clones, 65% to 80% of them appearing once. This receptor was identified in a man aged 55 to 70 with active or convalescent COVID-19. Sequenced sample: peripheral blood. The chain combines TRBV28 with TRBJ1-2; 8 positions match TRBD1. The CDR3: CASSPGGVYGYTF. The CDR3 nucleotides read TGTGCCAGCAGTCCAGGGGGCGTCTATGGCTACACCTTC.